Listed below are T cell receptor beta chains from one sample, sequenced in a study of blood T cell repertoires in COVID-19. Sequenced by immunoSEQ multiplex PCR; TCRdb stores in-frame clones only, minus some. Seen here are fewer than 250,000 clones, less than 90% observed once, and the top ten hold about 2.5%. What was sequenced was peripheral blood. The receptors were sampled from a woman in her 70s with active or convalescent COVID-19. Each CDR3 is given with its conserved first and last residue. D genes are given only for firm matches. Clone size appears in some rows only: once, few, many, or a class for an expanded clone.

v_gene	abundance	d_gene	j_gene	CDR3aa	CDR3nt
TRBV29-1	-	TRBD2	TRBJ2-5	CSVGLAGVETQYF	TGCAGCGTGGGACTAGCGGGAGTAGAGACCCAGTACTTC
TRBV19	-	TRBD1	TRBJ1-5	CASSIIPGTGGDQPQHF	TGTGCCAGTAGTATAATCCCCGGGACAGGGGGCGATCAGCCCCAGCATTTT
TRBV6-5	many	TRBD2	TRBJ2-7	CASSYSGTNPSYEQYF	TGTGCCAGCAGTTACTCCGGGACTAACCCTTCCTACGAGCAGTACTTC
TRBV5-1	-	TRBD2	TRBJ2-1	CASSSGTNSYNEQFF	TGCGCCAGCAGCTCCGGGACTAACTCCTACAATGAGCAGTTCTTC
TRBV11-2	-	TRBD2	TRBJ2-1	CASSFQPSGHNEQFF	TGTGCCAGCAGCTTCCAACCTAGCGGGCACAATGAGCAGTTCTTC
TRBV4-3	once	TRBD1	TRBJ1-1	CASSQDPTRTGNTEAFF	TGCGCCAGCAGCCAAGACCCAACTCGGACAGGTAACACTGAAGCTTTCTTT
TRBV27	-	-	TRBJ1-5	CASSLLLNQPQHF	TGTGCCAGCAGTTTACTTCTCAATCAGCCCCAGCATTTT
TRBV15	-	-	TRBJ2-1	CATRYRANEQFF	TGTGCCACCAGGTACAGGGCCAATGAGCAGTTCTTC
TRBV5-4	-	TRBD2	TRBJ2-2	CASSLGLAGGNTGELFF	TGTGCCAGCAGTTTGGGGTTAGCGGGGGGGAACACCGGGGAGCTGTTTTTT
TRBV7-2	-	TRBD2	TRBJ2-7	CASSSLTSGGPYEQYF	TGTGCCAGCAGCTCCCTGACTAGCGGGGGACCCTACGAGCAGTACTTC
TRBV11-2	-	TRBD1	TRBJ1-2	CASSLDRVRGYTF	TGTGCCAGCAGCCTCGACAGGGTCAGAGGCTACACCTTC
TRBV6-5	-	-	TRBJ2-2	CASRAENTGELFF	TGTGCCAGCAGAGCGGAAAACACCGGGGAGCTGTTTTTT